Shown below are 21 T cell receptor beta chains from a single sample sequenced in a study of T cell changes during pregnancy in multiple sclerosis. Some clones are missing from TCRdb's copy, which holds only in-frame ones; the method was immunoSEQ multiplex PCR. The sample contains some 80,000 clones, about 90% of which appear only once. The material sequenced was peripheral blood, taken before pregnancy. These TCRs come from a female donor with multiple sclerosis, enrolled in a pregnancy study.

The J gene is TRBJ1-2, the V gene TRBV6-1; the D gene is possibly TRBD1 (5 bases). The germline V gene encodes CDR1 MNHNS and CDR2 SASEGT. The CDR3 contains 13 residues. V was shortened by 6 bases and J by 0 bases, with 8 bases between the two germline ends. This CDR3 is CASRDTTNYGYTF. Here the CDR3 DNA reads TGTGCCAGCAGGGACACCACTAACTATGGCTACACCTTC.

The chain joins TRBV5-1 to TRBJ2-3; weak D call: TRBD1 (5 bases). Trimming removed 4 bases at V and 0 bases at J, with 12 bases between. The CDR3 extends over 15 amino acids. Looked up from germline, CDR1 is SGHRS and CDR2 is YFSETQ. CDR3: CASSAGRVSTDTQYF. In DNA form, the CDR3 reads TGCGCCAGCAGCGCCGGCAGGGTGAGCACAGATACGCAGTATTTT.

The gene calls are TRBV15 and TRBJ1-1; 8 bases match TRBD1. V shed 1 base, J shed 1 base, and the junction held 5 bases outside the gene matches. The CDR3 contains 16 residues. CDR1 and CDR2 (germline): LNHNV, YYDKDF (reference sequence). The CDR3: CATSRGTGTPNTEAFF. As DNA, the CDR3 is TGTGCCACCAGCAGAGGGACAGGGACCCCGAACACTGAAGCTTTCTTT.

The CDR3 DNA is TGTGCCAGCAGCCTTCGACTCCCGCCGGATACGCAGTATTTT. Amino acid sequence: CASSLRLPPDTQYF. The genes are TRBV7-2 and TRBJ2-3; no definite D call. Germline V gives CDR1 SGHTA, CDR2 FQGNSA. This CDR3 has 14 amino acids. The germline V and J ends were trimmed by 5 bases and 6 bases, with 15 bases remaining between them.

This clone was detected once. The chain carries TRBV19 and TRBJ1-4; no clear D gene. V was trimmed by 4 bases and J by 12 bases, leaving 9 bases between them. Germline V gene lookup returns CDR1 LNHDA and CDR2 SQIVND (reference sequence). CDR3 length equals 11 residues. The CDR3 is CASSSPAELFF. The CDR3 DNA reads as TGTGCCAGTAGTAGCCCTGCGGAACTGTTTTTT.

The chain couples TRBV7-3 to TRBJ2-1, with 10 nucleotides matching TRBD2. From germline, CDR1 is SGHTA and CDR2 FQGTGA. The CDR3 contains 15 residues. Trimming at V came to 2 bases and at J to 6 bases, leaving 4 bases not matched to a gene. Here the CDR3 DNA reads TGTGCCAGCAGCTTAGGACTAGCGGCTCTCAATGAGCAGTTCTTC. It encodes CASSLGLAALNEQFF.

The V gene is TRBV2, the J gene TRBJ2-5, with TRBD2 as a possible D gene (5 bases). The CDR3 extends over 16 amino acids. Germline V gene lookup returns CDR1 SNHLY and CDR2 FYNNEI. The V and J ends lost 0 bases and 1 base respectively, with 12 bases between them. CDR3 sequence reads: CASSEALEGSQETQYF. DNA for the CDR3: TGTGCCAGCAGTGAAGCGCTTGAGGGCAGCCAAGAGACCCAGTACTTC.

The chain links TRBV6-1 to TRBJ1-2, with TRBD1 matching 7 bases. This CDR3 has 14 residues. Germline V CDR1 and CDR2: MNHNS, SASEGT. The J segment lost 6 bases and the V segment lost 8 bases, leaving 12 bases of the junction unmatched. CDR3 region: CASARVGRGDGYTF. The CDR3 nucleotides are TGTGCCAGCGCCCGAGTCGGCAGGGGGGATGGCTACACCTTC.

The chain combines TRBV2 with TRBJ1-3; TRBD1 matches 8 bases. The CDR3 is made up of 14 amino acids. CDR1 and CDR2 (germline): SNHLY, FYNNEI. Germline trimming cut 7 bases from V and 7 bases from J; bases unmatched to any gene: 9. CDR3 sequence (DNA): TGTGCCAGCATTGGGGGGACAGGATGGAACACCATATATTTT. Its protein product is CASIGGTGWNTIYF.

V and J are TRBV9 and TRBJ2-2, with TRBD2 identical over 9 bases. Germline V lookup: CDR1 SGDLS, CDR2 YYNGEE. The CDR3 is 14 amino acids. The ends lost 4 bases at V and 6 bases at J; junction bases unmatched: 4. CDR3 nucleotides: TGTGCCAGCAGCCCCTGGACTAGCGCCGGGGAGCTGTTTTTT. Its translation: CASSPWTSAGELFF.

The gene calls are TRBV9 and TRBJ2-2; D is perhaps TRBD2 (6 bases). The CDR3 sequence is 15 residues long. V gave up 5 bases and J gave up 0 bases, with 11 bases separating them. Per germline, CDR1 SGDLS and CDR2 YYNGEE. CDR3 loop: CASSGGISNTGELFF. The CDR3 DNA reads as TGTGCCAGCAGTGGGGGGATCTCGAACACCGGGGAGCTGTTTTTT.

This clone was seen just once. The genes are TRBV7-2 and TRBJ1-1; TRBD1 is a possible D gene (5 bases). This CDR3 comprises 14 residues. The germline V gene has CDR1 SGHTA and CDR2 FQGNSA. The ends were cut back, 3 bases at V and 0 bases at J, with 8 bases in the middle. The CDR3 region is CASSLEGLNTEAFF. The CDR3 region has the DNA TGTGCCAGCAGCTTGGAGGGGTTGAACACTGAAGCTTTCTTT.

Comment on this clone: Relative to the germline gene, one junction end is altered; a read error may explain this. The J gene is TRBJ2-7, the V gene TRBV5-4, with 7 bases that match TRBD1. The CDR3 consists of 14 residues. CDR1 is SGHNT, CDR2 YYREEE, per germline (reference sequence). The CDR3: CASSSGSGTAFLNF. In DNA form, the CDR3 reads TGTGCCAGCAGCTCCGGATCGGGGACAGCTTTTTTGAACTTC.

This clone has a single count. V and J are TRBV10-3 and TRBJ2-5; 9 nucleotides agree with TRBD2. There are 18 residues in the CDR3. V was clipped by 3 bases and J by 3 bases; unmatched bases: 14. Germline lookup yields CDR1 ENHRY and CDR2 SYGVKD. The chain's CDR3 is CAISDASTRLADKETQYF. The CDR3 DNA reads TGTGCCATCAGTGACGCAAGCACCCGACTAGCGGATAAAGAGACCCAGTACTTC.

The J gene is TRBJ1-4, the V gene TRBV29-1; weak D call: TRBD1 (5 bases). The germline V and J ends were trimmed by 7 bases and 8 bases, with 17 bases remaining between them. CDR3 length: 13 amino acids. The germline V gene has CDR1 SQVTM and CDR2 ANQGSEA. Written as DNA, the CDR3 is TGCAGCGGAGGAGTCGGGGGTGAAGAAAAACTGTTTTTT. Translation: CSGGVGGEEKLFF.

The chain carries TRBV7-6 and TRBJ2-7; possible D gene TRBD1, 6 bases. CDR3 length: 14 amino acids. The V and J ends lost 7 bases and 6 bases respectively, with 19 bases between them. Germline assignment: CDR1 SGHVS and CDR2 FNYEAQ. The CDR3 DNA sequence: TGTGCCAGCACCCGAGGGGGTTCCCTCCTCGAGCAGTACTTC. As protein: CASTRGGSLLEQYF. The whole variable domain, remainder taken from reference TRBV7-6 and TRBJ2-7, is GAGVSQSPRYKVTKRGQDVALRCDPISGHVSLYWYRQALGQGPEFLTYFNYEAQQDKSGLPNDRFSAERPEGSISTLTIQRTEQRDSAMYRCASTRGGSLLEQYFGPGTRLTVT.

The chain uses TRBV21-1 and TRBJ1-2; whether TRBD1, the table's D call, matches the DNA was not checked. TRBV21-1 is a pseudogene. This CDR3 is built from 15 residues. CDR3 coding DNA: TGTGCCAGCAGCAAATTCGCGACAGCTAACTATGGCTACACCTTC. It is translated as CASSKFATANYGYTF.

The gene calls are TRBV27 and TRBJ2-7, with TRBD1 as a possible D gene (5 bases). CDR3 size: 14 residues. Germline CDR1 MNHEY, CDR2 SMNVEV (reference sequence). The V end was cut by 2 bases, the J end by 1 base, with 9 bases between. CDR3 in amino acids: CASSLIGASYEQYF. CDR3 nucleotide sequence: TGTGCCAGCAGTTTAATTGGGGCATCCTACGAGCAGTACTTC.

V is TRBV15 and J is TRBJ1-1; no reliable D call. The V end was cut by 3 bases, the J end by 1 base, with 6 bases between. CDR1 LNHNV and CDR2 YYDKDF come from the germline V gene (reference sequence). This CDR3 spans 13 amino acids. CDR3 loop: CATSSGENTEAFF. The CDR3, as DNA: TGTGCCACCAGCAGCGGGGAGAACACTGAAGCTTTCTTT.

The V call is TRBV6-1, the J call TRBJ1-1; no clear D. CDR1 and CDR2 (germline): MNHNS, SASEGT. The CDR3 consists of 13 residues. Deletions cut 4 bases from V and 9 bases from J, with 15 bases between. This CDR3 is CASSGLRTAQAFF. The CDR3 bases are TGTGCCAGCAGTGGGTTGAGAACCGCCCAAGCTTTCTTT.

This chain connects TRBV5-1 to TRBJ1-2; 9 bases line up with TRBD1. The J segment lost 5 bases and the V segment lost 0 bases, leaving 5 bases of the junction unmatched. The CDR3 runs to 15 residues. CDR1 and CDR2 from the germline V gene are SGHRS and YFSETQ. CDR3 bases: TGCGCCAGCAGCTTGGACAGGGGGCGAGGGTATGGCTACACCTTC. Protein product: CASSLDRGRGYGYTF.